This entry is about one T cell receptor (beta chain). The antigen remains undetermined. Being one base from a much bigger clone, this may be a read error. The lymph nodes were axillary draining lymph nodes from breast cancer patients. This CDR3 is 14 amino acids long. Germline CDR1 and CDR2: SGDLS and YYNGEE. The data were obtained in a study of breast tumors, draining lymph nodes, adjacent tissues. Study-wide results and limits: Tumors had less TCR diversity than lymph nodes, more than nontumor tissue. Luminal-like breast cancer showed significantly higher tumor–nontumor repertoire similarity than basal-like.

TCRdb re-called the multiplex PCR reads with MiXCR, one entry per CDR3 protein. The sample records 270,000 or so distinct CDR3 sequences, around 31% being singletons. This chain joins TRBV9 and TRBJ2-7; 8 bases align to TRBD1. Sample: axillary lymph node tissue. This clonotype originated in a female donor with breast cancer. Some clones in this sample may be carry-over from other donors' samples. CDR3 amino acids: CASSARQGSYEQSF. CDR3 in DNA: TGTGCCAGCAGCGCCCGACAGGGGAGCTACGAGCAGTCCTTC.